This T cell receptor beta chain was identified in a study of T-cell memory formation after mild COVID-19. A note on this clonotype: Its target is not known.

Study observations and caveats: Contracting clones localized mainly to CM and EM when CD4+ and mainly to EMRA when CD8+.

Trimming removed 1 base at V and 0 bases at J, with 7 bases between. From germline, CDR1 is SEHNR and CDR2 FQNEAQ (reference sequence). The CDR3 runs to 15 residues. UMIs and sample barcodes were carried by the TCR alpha and TCR beta cDNA libraries that 5'RACE produced using constant-segment primers. TCRdb redid the calling of the 5' RACE reads with MiXCR, one entry per CDR3 protein. The data contain some 110,000 distinct CDR3 sequences, about 15% of them singletons. This clonotype originated in an adult woman who had mild COVID-19 (a few samples of this study predate the infection). Cell type and time point are not known. The sample taken for sequencing was PBMCs or a T cell subset sorted from them (not recorded which). The chain carries TRBV7-9 and TRBJ2-1; D is undetermined. CDR3 nucleotides: TGTGCCAGCAGCTTAGACCCAAGCTCCTACAATGAGCAGTTCTTC. Its protein is CASSLDPSSYNEQFF.